The present entry profiles one T cell receptor beta chain with its context. These data come from a study of T cell changes during pregnancy in multiple sclerosis. Here immunoSEQ multiplex PCR was the method, and the copy in TCRdb shows in-frame clones only, minus some. Of tens of thousands of clones in the sample, around nine tenths were seen once. This CDR3 spans 13 amino acids. The germline gives CDR1 LNHDA, CDR2 SQIVND (reference sequence). V lost 5 bases and J 0 bases, leaving 7 bases between the germline ends. This chain uses TRBV19 with TRBJ1-2; D gene ambiguous. This TCR came from a female donor in good health, enrolled as a control in a pregnancy study. Sequencing was performed on CD4+ T cells from peripheral blood mononuclear cells, taken in the first trimester of pregnancy. CDR3 DNA sequence: TGTGCCAGTAGTCGAGAGGCTAACTATGGCTACACCTTC. Protein: CASSREANYGYTF.